These T cell receptor beta chains were read from a single sample in a study of blood T cells in healthy people across ages. TCRdb re-derived calls from the 5' RACE reads in MiXCR, one entry per CDR3 protein. The sample carries more than 500,000 distinct CDR3 sequences, about 26% recorded once. Material for sequencing was blood. All receptors come from a woman aged 70-85 years in good health. Each CDR3 is given with its conserved first and last residue. The order of the fields is V gene, clone size, J gene, D gene, CDR3 protein, CDR3 DNA. The D gene is left open where the match is weak. Clone size appears in some rows only: once, few, many, or a class for an expanded clone.

v_call: TRBV3-1; clone_size: .; j_call: TRBJ2-7; d_call: .; cdr3_aa: CASSQDPRGFYEQYF; cdr3_nt: TGTGCCAGCAGCCAAGATCCTCGGGGCTTCTACGAGCAGTACTTC
v_call: TRBV29-1; clone_size: few; j_call: TRBJ1-1; d_call: .; cdr3_aa: CSVLTVNTEAFF; cdr3_nt: TGCAGCGTGCTGACAGTTAACACTGAAGCTTTCTTT
v_call: TRBV20-1; clone_size: .; j_call: TRBJ2-1; d_call: .; cdr3_aa: CSARDSPLGGDEQFF; cdr3_nt: TGCAGTGCTAGAGATTCACCTCTGGGGGGTGATGAGCAGTTCTTC
v_call: TRBV20-1; clone_size: few; j_call: TRBJ1-2; d_call: .; cdr3_aa: CSASRQGAYTF; cdr3_nt: TGCAGTGCTAGTCGGCAAGGGGCCTACACCTTC
v_call: TRBV5-5; clone_size: .; j_call: TRBJ1-4; d_call: .; cdr3_aa: CASSFFTSTTNEKLFF; cdr3_nt: TGTGCCAGCAGCTTTTTTACCTCTACAACTAATGAAAAACTGTTTTTT
v_call: TRBV9; clone_size: few; j_call: TRBJ1-1; d_call: .; cdr3_aa: CASSLSTGENTEAFF; cdr3_nt: TGTGCCAGCAGCTTATCAACAGGAGAGAACACTGAAGCTTTCTTT
v_call: TRBV7-9; clone_size: many; j_call: TRBJ1-4; d_call: .; cdr3_aa: CASSPSIGTNEKLFF; cdr3_nt: TGTGCCAGCAGCCCATCGATTGGCACTAATGAAAAACTGTTTTTT
v_call: TRBV15; clone_size: .; j_call: TRBJ1-1; d_call: .; cdr3_aa: CATSRVGGRVTEAFF; cdr3_nt: TGTGCCACCAGCAGAGTAGGAGGGCGTGTAACTGAAGCTTTCTTT
v_call: TRBV20-1; clone_size: many; j_call: TRBJ1-2; d_call: .; cdr3_aa: CSASPPIGDGYTF; cdr3_nt: TGCAGTGCTAGTCCCCCGATAGGAGATGGCTACACCTTC
v_call: TRBV10-3; clone_size: .; j_call: TRBJ2-5; d_call: .; cdr3_aa: CAIGDSLEETQYF; cdr3_nt: TGTGCCATCGGCGACAGCCTAGAAGAGACCCAGTACTTC
v_call: TRBV9; clone_size: few; j_call: TRBJ1-4; d_call: .; cdr3_aa: CASSSSGGNEKLFF; cdr3_nt: TGTGCCAGCAGCTCGAGCGGGGGTAATGAAAAACTGTTTTTT
v_call: TRBV10-3; clone_size: .; j_call: TRBJ1-1; d_call: .; cdr3_aa: CAISDRRTNTEAFF; cdr3_nt: TGTGCCATCAGTGACCGAAGGACGAACACTGAAGCTTTCTTT
v_call: TRBV18; clone_size: .; j_call: TRBJ2-2; d_call: .; cdr3_aa: CASSPIDSRSGELFF; cdr3_nt: TGTGCCAGCTCACCGATCGACAGTCGTAGCGGGGAGCTGTTTTTT
v_call: TRBV12-3/TRBV12-4; clone_size: .; j_call: TRBJ1-2; d_call: .; cdr3_aa: CASGSAPEVVGYTF; cdr3_nt: TGTGCCAGCGGTTCCGCCCCCGAGGTTGTTGGCTACACCTTC
v_call: TRBV7-8; clone_size: few; j_call: TRBJ1-2; d_call: .; cdr3_aa: CASSLQEGSYGYTF; cdr3_nt: TGTGCCAGCAGCCTCCAGGAAGGATCCTATGGCTACACCTTC
v_call: TRBV3-1; clone_size: few; j_call: TRBJ2-7; d_call: TRBD1; cdr3_aa: CASSHRDRANEQYF; cdr3_nt: TGTGCCAGCAGCCACCGGGACAGGGCCAACGAGCAGTACTTC
v_call: TRBV7-9; clone_size: .; j_call: TRBJ1-1; d_call: .; cdr3_aa: CASSLTGGRNTEAFF; cdr3_nt: TGTGCCAGCAGCTTAACCGGGGGGAGGAACACTGAAGCTTTCTTT
v_call: TRBV20-1; clone_size: many; j_call: TRBJ1-4; d_call: TRBD1; cdr3_aa: CSATRRQGRNEKLFF; cdr3_nt: TGCAGTGCAACTCGAAGACAGGGTCGTAATGAAAAACTGTTTTTT
v_call: TRBV6-6; clone_size: few; j_call: TRBJ2-4; d_call: TRBD1; cdr3_aa: CASSYSRTGKAKNIQYF; cdr3_nt: TGTGCCAGCAGTTATTCCAGGACAGGGAAAGCCAAAAACATTCAGTACTTC
v_call: TRBV20-1; clone_size: .; j_call: TRBJ1-1; d_call: .; cdr3_aa: CSAPRYTYSTVTEAFF; cdr3_nt: TGCAGTGCTCCACGGTATACGTATTCAACGGTCACTGAAGCTTTCTTT
v_call: TRBV6-5; clone_size: few; j_call: TRBJ1-1; d_call: .; cdr3_aa: CASRLAQLNTEAFF; cdr3_nt: TGTGCCAGCAGGTTGGCGCAGTTGAACACTGAAGCTTTCTTT
v_call: TRBV5-1; clone_size: .; j_call: TRBJ2-5; d_call: .; cdr3_aa: CASSWITGNQETQYF; cdr3_nt: TGCGCCAGCAGCTGGATTACGGGGAACCAAGAGACCCAGTACTTC
v_call: TRBV5-6; clone_size: once; j_call: TRBJ1-2; d_call: .; cdr3_aa: CASSLGDVRGYTF; cdr3_nt: TGTGCCAGCAGCTTAGGAGACGTACGGGGCTACACCTTC
v_call: TRBV27; clone_size: .; j_call: TRBJ2-3; d_call: TRBD1; cdr3_aa: CASSSPPGQGVRRTDTQYF; cdr3_nt: TGTGCCAGCAGTTCTCCCCCGGGACAGGGGGTTCGGCGAACAGATACGCAGTATTTT
v_call: TRBV5-1; clone_size: few; j_call: TRBJ1-1; d_call: .; cdr3_aa: CASSLGGVGSFKAFF; cdr3_nt: TGCGCCAGCAGCTTGGGCGGTGTAGGCTCCTTCAAAGCTTTCTTT
v_call: TRBV29-1; clone_size: .; j_call: TRBJ1-1; d_call: .; cdr3_aa: CSVPGQTDRITEAFF; cdr3_nt: TGCAGCGTCCCTGGACAGACGGATAGGATCACTGAAGCTTTCTTT
v_call: TRBV21-1; clone_size: .; j_call: TRBJ1-2; d_call: .; cdr3_aa: CASSKESGLSNYGYTF; cdr3_nt: TGTGCCAGCAGCAAAGAAAGCGGCTTGTCTAACTATGGCTACACCTTC
v_call: TRBV20-1; clone_size: .; j_call: TRBJ1-1; d_call: .; cdr3_aa: CSASYPGGTEAFF; cdr3_nt: TGCAGTGCTAGTTATCCGGGGGGGACTGAAGCTTTCTTT
v_call: TRBV9; clone_size: .; j_call: TRBJ2-3; d_call: TRBD2; cdr3_aa: CASSVGSGATDTQYF; cdr3_nt: TGTGCCAGCAGCGTAGGTAGCGGGGCCACAGATACGCAGTATTTT
v_call: TRBV19; clone_size: .; j_call: TRBJ2-7; d_call: TRBD1; cdr3_aa: CANKHGQGATYEQYF; cdr3_nt: TGTGCCAATAAACACGGACAGGGAGCTACCTACGAGCAGTACTTC
v_call: TRBV28; clone_size: .; j_call: TRBJ2-7; d_call: .; cdr3_aa: CASSLVRGFNEQYF; cdr3_nt: TGTGCCAGCAGTTTGGTAAGGGGCTTTAACGAGCAGTACTTC
v_call: TRBV27; clone_size: many; j_call: TRBJ2-7; d_call: .; cdr3_aa: CASQVGVEQYF; cdr3_nt: TGTGCCAGCCAGGTTGGGGTCGAGCAGTACTTC
v_call: TRBV20-1; clone_size: .; j_call: TRBJ1-5; d_call: .; cdr3_aa: CSARVGRNQPQHF; cdr3_nt: TGCAGTGCCCGGGTTGGACGGAATCAGCCCCAGCATTTT
v_call: TRBV7-2; clone_size: .; j_call: TRBJ2-5; d_call: TRBD2; cdr3_aa: CASSLAPTSGGDKETQYF; cdr3_nt: TGTGCCAGCAGCTTAGCCCCGACTAGCGGGGGTGATAAAGAGACCCAGTACTTC
v_call: TRBV5-1; clone_size: many; j_call: TRBJ1-1; d_call: .; cdr3_aa: CASSSLVYTEAFF; cdr3_nt: TGCGCCAGCAGCTCTTTAGTTTACACTGAAGCTTTCTTT
v_call: TRBV5-1; clone_size: few; j_call: TRBJ1-4; d_call: .; cdr3_aa: CASCLSRGSGEKLFF; cdr3_nt: TGCGCCAGCTGCCTGAGTCGGGGGTCAGGTGAAAAACTGTTTTTT
v_call: TRBV7-2; clone_size: many; j_call: TRBJ2-1; d_call: TRBD2; cdr3_aa: CASSPSRGGYNEQFF; cdr3_nt: TGTGCCAGCAGTCCCTCGCGGGGGGGCTACAATGAGCAGTTCTTC
v_call: TRBV9; clone_size: few; j_call: TRBJ2-7; d_call: .; cdr3_aa: CASSVGGTQSYEQYF; cdr3_nt: TGTGCCAGCAGCGTAGGCGGGACGCAATCCTACGAGCAGTACTTC
v_call: TRBV12-3/TRBV12-4; clone_size: many; j_call: TRBJ1-2; d_call: .; cdr3_aa: CASSLSASSYGYTF; cdr3_nt: TGTGCCAGCAGTTTAAGCGCTTCCTCCTATGGCTACACCTTC
v_call: TRBV3-1; clone_size: .; j_call: TRBJ2-7; d_call: TRBD2; cdr3_aa: CTSSLRQPLAGANYEQYF; cdr3_nt: TGTACCAGCAGCCTGCGACAGCCTCTAGCGGGGGCGAACTACGAGCAGTACTTC
v_call: TRBV18; clone_size: .; j_call: TRBJ2-1; d_call: .; cdr3_aa: CASSPQQEGIEQFF; cdr3_nt: TGTGCCAGCTCACCTCAACAGGAGGGGATTGAGCAGTTCTTC
v_call: TRBV5-1; clone_size: .; j_call: TRBJ1-4; d_call: TRBD1; cdr3_aa: CASSGKQGSNEKLFF; cdr3_nt: TGCGCCAGCAGCGGGAAACAGGGGTCTAATGAAAAACTGTTTTTT
v_call: TRBV7-6; clone_size: .; j_call: TRBJ2-7; d_call: .; cdr3_aa: CASSAGQPPYEQYF; cdr3_nt: TGTGCCAGCAGCGCTGGGCAGCCGCCCTACGAGCAGTACTTC
v_call: TRBV27; clone_size: many; j_call: TRBJ1-4; d_call: TRBD1; cdr3_aa: CASSYLTDREFRGSFF; cdr3_nt: TGTGCCAGCAGTTACTTAACGGACAGGGAATTTCGAGGGTCGTTTTTT
v_call: TRBV19; clone_size: few; j_call: TRBJ2-7; d_call: .; cdr3_aa: CASSLHSLDEQYF; cdr3_nt: TGTGCCAGTAGTCTTCACAGTCTCGACGAGCAGTACTTC
v_call: TRBV7-2; clone_size: .; j_call: TRBJ1-4; d_call: .; cdr3_aa: CASSDNRGSNEKLFF; cdr3_nt: TGTGCCAGCAGCGATAACAGAGGATCTAATGAAAAACTGTTTTTT
v_call: TRBV3-1; clone_size: .; j_call: TRBJ1-1; d_call: TRBD1; cdr3_aa: CASSQTRQGYTEAFF; cdr3_nt: TGTGCCAGCAGCCAAACCCGACAGGGCTACACTGAAGCTTTCTTT
v_call: TRBV5-1; clone_size: few; j_call: TRBJ2-1; d_call: TRBD1; cdr3_aa: CASIPGQGYNEQFF; cdr3_nt: TGCGCCAGCATCCCGGGACAGGGCTACAATGAGCAGTTCTTC
v_call: TRBV11-3; clone_size: .; j_call: TRBJ2-3; d_call: TRBD2; cdr3_aa: CASKAGGTDTQYF; cdr3_nt: TGTGCCAGCAAGGCGGGGGGCACAGATACGCAGTATTTT
v_call: TRBV4-1; clone_size: .; j_call: TRBJ2-2; d_call: .; cdr3_aa: CAGARGPNAGELFF; cdr3_nt: TGCGCGGGGGCTAGGGGTCCTAACGCCGGGGAGCTGTTTTTT
v_call: TRBV7-2; clone_size: few; j_call: TRBJ1-2; d_call: TRBD1; cdr3_aa: CASSFRDRASYTF; cdr3_nt: TGTGCCAGCAGCTTCCGGGACAGGGCTAGCTACACCTTC
v_call: TRBV6-2/TRBV6-3; clone_size: few; j_call: TRBJ2-1; d_call: TRBD1; cdr3_aa: CASSDRDRGYNEQFF; cdr3_nt: TGTGCCAGCAGCGACCGGGACAGGGGTTACAATGAGCAGTTCTTC